This TCR beta chain was recovered during a study of OX40 agonist ivuxolimab in advanced cancers. Study results and caveats: Patients who responded partially at 0.1-3.0 mg/kg showed clonal expansion ranking among the lowest.

As concerns this clone: Its antigen is undetermined.

The repertoire was sequenced with immunoSEQ multiplex PCR; TCRdb's copy has only in-frame clones and lacks some. The sample shows around 46,000 clones, around 92% of them seen only once. The length of the CDR3 is 14 residues. Germline lookup yields CDR1 MNHEY and CDR2 SMNVEV (reference sequence). V shed 0 bases and J shed 2 bases, with 7 bases lying between them. The J gene is TRBJ1-1, the V gene TRBV27, with a possible D match to TRBD1 (5 bases). The receptor's source is an adult with an advanced solid tumor such as melanoma, head and neck, liver or kidney cancer. This specimen consisted of CD4+ or CD8+ T cells sorted from blood, obtained in a trial of the OX40 agonist ivuxolimab. CDR3 in amino acids: CASSLSGANTEAFF. The CDR3 DNA reads TGTGCCAGCAGTTTATCAGGGGCAAACACTGAAGCTTTCTTT.